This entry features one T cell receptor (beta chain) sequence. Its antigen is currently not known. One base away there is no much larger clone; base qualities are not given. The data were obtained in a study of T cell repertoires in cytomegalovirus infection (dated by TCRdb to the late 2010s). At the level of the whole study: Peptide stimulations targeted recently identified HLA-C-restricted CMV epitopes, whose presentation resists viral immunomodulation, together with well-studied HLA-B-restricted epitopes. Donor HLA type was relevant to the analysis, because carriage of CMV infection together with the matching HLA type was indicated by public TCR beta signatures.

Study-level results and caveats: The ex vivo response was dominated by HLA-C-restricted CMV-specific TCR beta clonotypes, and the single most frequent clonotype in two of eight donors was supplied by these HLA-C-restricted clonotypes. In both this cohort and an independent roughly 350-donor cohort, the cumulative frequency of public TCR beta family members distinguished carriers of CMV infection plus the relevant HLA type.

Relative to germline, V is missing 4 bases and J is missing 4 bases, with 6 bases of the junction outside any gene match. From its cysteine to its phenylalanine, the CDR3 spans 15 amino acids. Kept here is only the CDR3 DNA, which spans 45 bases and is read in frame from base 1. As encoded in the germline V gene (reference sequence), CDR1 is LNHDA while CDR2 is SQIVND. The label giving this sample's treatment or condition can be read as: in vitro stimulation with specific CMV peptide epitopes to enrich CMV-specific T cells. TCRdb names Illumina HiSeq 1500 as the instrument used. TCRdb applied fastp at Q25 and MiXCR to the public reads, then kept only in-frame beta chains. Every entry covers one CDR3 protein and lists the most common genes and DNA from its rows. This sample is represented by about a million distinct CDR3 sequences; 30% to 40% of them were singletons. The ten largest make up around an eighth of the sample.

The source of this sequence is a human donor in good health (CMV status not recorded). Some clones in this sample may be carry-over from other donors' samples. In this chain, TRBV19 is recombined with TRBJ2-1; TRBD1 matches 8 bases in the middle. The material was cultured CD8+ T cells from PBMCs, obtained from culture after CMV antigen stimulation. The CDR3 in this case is CASSTGGASYNEQFF. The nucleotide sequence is TGTGCCAGTAGTACAGGGGGCGCATCTTACAATGAGCAGTTCTTC.